Below are 18 T cell receptor beta chains sequenced from a single sample in a study of cytomegalovirus exposure and HLA in healthy donors. The study ran its PCR with 60 Vbeta and 13 Jbeta primers. Libraries were prepared by immunoSEQ multiplex PCR; TCRdb keeps only in-frame clonotypes and omits some of them. Of about 130,000 clones in the sample, around 77% are singletons; the top ten hold around 2%. Sequencing was carried out using PBMCs. These receptors all stem from a young man in good health and CMV-seronegative.

This sequence joins TRBV9 and TRBJ2-7; TRBD2 matches 9 bases. Looked up from germline, CDR1 is SGDLS and CDR2 is YYNGEE. CDR3 length: 18 amino acids. The trim removed 3 bases at V and 5 bases at J, leaving 18 bases unmatched. This CDR3 is CASSASPLLAGVYHEQYF. CDR3 sequence (DNA): TGTGCCAGCAGCGCGAGTCCCCTCTTAGCGGGAGTTTACCACGAGCAGTACTTC.

This clone was counted once. The chain joins TRBV25-1 to TRBJ2-3, with D tentatively TRBD1 (6 bases). Germline V gene lookup returns CDR1 MGHDK and CDR2 SYGVNS. The V end was cut by 1 base, the J end by 5 bases, with 19 bases between. The CDR3 runs to 17 residues. This CDR3 is CASSESPGTSVEDTQYF. DNA of the CDR3: TGTGCCAGCAGTGAATCGCCCGGGACATCCGTCGAAGATACGCAGTATTTT.

This chain links TRBV7-2 with TRBJ2-6, with D tentatively TRBD2 (5 bases). The CDR3 covers 15 residues. Trimming took 1 base from V and 2 from J, leaving 6 bases between them. Germline values: CDR1 SGHTA, CDR2 FQGNSA. The CDR3 bases are TGTGCCAGCAGCTTAGGGGAGACTGGGGCCAACGTCCTGACTTTC. Residues: CASSLGETGANVLTF.

This sequence joins TRBV15 and TRBJ1-3, with D tentatively TRBD1 (6 bases). The CDR3 runs 16 residues. V lost 0 bases and J lost 4, with 13 bases in between. Germline V gives CDR1 LNHNV, CDR2 YYDKDF (reference sequence). As DNA, the CDR3 is TGTGCCACCAGCAGAGAGTTTGCAGGGGTCGGAAACACCATATATTTT. The encoded protein is CATSREFAGVGNTIYF.

The rearrangement joins TRBV11-2 to TRBJ2-2, with a tentative D call TRBD2 (5 bases). V gave up 5 bases and J gave up 4 bases, with 14 bases separating them. Germline CDR1 is SGHAT and CDR2 is FQNNGV. The CDR3 has 15 residues. The CDR3, as DNA: TGTGCCAGCAGCAATCTAGCCGCGGGCACCGGGGAGCTGTTTTTT. Its translation: CASSNLAAGTGELFF.

The DNA for the CDR3 is TGTGCCAGCAGTGAAGCCCGACAGTCCGCCAGGGACTATGGCTACACCTTC. Translation: CASSEARQSARDYGYTF. V gene TRBV6-1 combines with J gene TRBJ1-2; D perhaps matches TRBD1 (5 bases). The CDR3 has 17 residues. Germline V gives CDR1 MNHNS, CDR2 SASEGT. The V and J ends lost 0 bases and 3 bases respectively, with 17 bases between them.

The chain combines TRBV6-5 with TRBJ2-7, with a weak D call TRBD2 (6 bases). V was pared by 6 bases and J by 3 bases, with 12 bases between. The V gene's germline CDR1 is MNHEY and CDR2 SVGAGI. This CDR3 region has 13 residues. The CDR3 is CASRPGLVYEQYF. The CDR3 DNA follows: TGTGCCAGCAGACCGGGACTGGTCTACGAGCAGTACTTC.

This clone has more than one count but fewer than ten. This chain uses TRBV5-4 with TRBJ2-7; 8 bases line up with TRBD1. V shed 4 bases and J 0 bases; nucleotides not matched to a gene: 6. The CDR3 totals 15 residues. From germline, CDR1 is SGHNT and CDR2 YYREEE (reference sequence). The chain's CDR3 is CASSQTGALSYEQYF. The CDR3 coding sequence is TGTGCCAGCAGCCAGACAGGGGCCCTCTCCTACGAGCAGTACTTC.

This chain connects TRBV30 to TRBJ2-2, with 11 bases that match TRBD2. From germline, CDR1 is GTSNPN and CDR2 SVGIG (reference sequence). The CDR3 spans 15 residues. V was pared by 0 bases and J by 3 bases, with 0 bases of the junction left unmatched. The CDR3, as DNA: TGTGCCTGGAGTGTACTAGCGGGAGACACCGGGGAGCTGTTTTTT. It specifies CAWSVLAGDTGELFF.

The chain is built from TRBV9 and TRBJ2-3, with 14 bases that match TRBD2. The V gene end was trimmed by 3 bases and the J gene end by 4 bases; junction bases not matched to a gene: 4. This CDR3 spans 16 amino acids. Germline CDR1 reads SGDLS; CDR2 reads YYNGEE. The CDR3 DNA sequence: TGTGCCAGCAGCGCCGGGACTAGCGGGAGCTCAGATACGCAGTATTTT. Its protein is CASSAGTSGSSDTQYF.

This clone was observed a handful of times. The V and J genes are TRBV19 and TRBJ1-1; D gene unclear. V lost 1 base, J lost 3 bases, and 6 bases lay in between. This CDR3 contains 13 residues. From germline, CDR1 is LNHDA and CDR2 SQIVND (reference sequence). CDR3 DNA: TGTGCCAGTAGTATAGTCCGGGACACTGAAGCTTTCTTT. It translates to CASSIVRDTEAFF.

The chain carries TRBV6-5 and TRBJ1-5, with unresolved D. The CDR3 is made up of 15 amino acids. The V and J ends lost 6 bases and 2 bases respectively, with 14 bases between them. CDR1 and CDR2 from the germline V gene are MNHEY and SVGAGI. The CDR3 nucleotides are TGTGCCAGCAGCCCCGTGGCGGTTGGCAATCAGCCCCAGCATTTT. Protein product: CASSPVAVGNQPQHF.

The chain combines TRBV12-5 with TRBJ2-3; D might be TRBD2 (5 bases). Per the germline V gene, CDR1 is LGHNT and CDR2 is FRNRAP. The CDR3 totals 14 residues. V lost 4 bases to trimming and J lost 13 bases, with 21 bases between them. CDR3 sequence reads: CASGSGLVGASEYF. The DNA of the CDR3 is TGTGCTAGTGGTTCAGGACTCGTGGGAGCTTCGGAGTATTTT.

The V gene is TRBV11-2, the J gene TRBJ1-2; D not certain. Per germline, CDR1 SGHAT and CDR2 FQNNGV. The length of the CDR3 is 18 residues. Between the trimmed V and J ends, which lost 4 bases and 0 bases, there was a span of 21 bases. CDR3 sequence (DNA): TGTGCCAGCAGCTCAGCGGACGGACCCCAATCAGCTAACTATGGCTACACCTTC. Protein sequence: CASSSADGPQSANYGYTF.

This clone came up a few times. The rearrangement joins TRBV5-1 to TRBJ1-1; 9 bases match TRBD1. CDR1 and CDR2 (germline): SGHRS, YFSETQ. V lost 7 bases and J lost 3; bases outside the gene matches: 7. The CDR3 consists of 14 residues. Here the CDR3 reads CASAKDRGDTEAFF. The CDR3 DNA is TGCGCCAGCGCAAAGGACAGGGGAGACACTGAAGCTTTCTTT.

The chain carries TRBV19 and TRBJ2-1; TRBD1 matches at 8 bases. Losses at the gene ends were 2 bases for V and 8 bases for J; bases not matched to a gene: 8. The CDR3 loop spans 15 amino acids. The V gene's germline CDR1 is LNHDA and CDR2 SQIVND (reference sequence). In DNA, the CDR3 is TGTGCCAGTAGTATAAATCCGGGACAGGTAGATGAGCAGTTCTTC. Its protein is CASSINPGQVDEQFF.

J is TRBJ2-4 and V is TRBV2; a possible D gene is TRBD2 (7 bases). There are 17 residues in the CDR3. Trimming left V 8 bases short and J 3 bases short, with 23 bases between. Germline V CDR1 and CDR2: SNHLY, FYNNEI. The CDR3 is CASGGPGEGLVKNIQYF. The CDR3 coding sequence is TGTGCCAGCGGTGGTCCAGGGGAGGGCCTAGTCAAAAACATTCAGTACTTC.

The rearrangement links TRBV28 to TRBJ2-3; D gene unclear. This CDR3 contains 13 residues. CDR1 and CDR2 from the germline V gene are MDHEN and SYDVKM. With 6 bases removed from V and 0 bases from J, the gap between germline ends came to 7 bases. DNA for the CDR3: TGTGCCAGCAGACTACCCAGCACAGATACGCAGTATTTT. It is translated as CASRLPSTDTQYF.